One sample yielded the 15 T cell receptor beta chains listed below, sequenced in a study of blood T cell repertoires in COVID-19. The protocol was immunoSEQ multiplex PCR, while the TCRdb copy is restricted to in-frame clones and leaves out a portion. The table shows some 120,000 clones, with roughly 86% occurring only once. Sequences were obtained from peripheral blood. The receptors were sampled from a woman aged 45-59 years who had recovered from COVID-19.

CDR3 loop: CASSGQGNTGELFF. The DNA of the CDR3 is TGTGCCAGTAGTGGCCAGGGAAACACCGGGGAGCTGTTTTTT. This chain uses TRBV19 with TRBJ2-2; tentative D call: TRBD1 (5 bases). This CDR3 is 14 amino acids long. The V and J ends lost 5 bases and 2 bases respectively, with 9 bases between them. Germline V gives CDR1 LNHDA, CDR2 SQIVND (reference sequence).

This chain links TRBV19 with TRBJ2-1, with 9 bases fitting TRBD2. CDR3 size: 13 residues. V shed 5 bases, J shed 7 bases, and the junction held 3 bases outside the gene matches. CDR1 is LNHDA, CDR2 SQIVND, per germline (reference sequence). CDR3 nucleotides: TGTGCCAGTAGTGTCCTAGCGGGGAATGAGCAGTTCTTC. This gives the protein CASSVLAGNEQFF.

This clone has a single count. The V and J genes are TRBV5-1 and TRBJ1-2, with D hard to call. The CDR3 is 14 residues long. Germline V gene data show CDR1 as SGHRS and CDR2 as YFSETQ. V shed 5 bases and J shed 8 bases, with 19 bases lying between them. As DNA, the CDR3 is TGCGCCAGCAGTTTAACTATCAGATCCGAAGGCTACACCTTC. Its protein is CASSLTIRSEGYTF.

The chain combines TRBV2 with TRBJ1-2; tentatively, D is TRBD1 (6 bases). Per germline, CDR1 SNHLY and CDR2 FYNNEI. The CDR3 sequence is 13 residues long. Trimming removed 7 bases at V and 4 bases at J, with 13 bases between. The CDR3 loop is CASKDREFYGYTF. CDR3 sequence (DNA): TGTGCCAGCAAGGACAGAGAGTTCTATGGCTACACCTTC.

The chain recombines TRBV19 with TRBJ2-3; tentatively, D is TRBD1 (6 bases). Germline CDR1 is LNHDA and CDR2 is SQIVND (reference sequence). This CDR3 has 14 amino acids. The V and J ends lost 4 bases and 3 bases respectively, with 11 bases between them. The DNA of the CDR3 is TGTGCCAGTAGTAACTCAGGGGAAACAGATACGCAGTATTTT. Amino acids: CASSNSGETDTQYF.

CDR3 residues: CASSHLGGGYTF. Written as DNA, the CDR3 is TGTGCCAGCAGCCACCTTGGAGGAGGCTACACCTTC. This chain links TRBV3-1 (or the pseudogene TRBV3-2) with TRBJ1-2; no definite D call. CDR1 is LGHDT and CDR2 is YNNKEL in the germline V gene (reference sequence). V lost 3 bases and J lost 8, with 10 bases in between. This CDR3 has 12 amino acids.

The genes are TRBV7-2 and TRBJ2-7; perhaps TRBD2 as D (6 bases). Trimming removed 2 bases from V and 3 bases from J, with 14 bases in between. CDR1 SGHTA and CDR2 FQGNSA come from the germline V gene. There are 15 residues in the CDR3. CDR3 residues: CASSLLREQRYEQYF. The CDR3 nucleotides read TGTGCCAGCAGCTTACTACGGGAGCAGCGCTACGAGCAGTACTTC.

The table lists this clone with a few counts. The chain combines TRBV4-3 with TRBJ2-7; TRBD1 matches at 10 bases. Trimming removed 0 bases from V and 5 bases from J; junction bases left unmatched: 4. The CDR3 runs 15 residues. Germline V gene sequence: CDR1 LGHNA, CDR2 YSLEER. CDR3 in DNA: TGCGCCAGCAGCCAAGATTTGGGACAGGGGAACGAGCAGTACTTC. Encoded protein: CASSQDLGQGNEQYF.

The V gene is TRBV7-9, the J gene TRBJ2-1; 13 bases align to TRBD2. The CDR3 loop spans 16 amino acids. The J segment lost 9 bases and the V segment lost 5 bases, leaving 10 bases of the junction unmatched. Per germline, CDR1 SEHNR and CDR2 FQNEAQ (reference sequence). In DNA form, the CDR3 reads TGTGCCAGCAGCCTAAACCGACTAGCGGGAGGCGGTGAGCAGTTCTTC. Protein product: CASSLNRLAGGGEQFF.

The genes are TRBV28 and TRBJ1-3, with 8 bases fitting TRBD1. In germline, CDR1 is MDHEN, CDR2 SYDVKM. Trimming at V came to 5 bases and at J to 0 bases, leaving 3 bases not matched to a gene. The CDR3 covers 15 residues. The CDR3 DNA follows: TGTGCCAGCAGTGGGACAGGATTCTCTGGAAACACCATATATTTT. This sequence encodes CASSGTGFSGNTIYF.

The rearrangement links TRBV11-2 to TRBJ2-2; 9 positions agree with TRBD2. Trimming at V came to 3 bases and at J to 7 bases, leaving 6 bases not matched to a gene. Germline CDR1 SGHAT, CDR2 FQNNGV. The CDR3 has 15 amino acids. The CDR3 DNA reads TGTGCCAGCAGCTTCCTCCGGACTAGCGTCGGGGAGCTGTTTTTT. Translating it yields CASSFLRTSVGELFF.

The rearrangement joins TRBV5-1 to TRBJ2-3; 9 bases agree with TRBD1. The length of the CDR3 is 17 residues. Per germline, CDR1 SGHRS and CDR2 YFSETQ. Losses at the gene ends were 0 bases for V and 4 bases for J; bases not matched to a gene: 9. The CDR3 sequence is CASSLDTGGSRADTQYF. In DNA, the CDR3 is TGCGCCAGCAGCTTGGACACAGGGGGCTCACGGGCAGATACGCAGTATTTT.

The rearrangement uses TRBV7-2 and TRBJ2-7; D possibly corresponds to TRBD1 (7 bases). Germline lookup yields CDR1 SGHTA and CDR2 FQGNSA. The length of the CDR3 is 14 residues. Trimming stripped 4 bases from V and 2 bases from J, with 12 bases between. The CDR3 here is CASSSRGATYEQYF. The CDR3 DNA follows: TGTGCCAGCAGCTCCAGGGGGGCCACCTACGAGCAGTACTTC.

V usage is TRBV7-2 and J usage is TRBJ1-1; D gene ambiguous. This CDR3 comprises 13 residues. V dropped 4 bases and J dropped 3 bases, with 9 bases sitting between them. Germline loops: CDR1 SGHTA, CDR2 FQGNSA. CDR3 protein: CASSSQPYTEAFF. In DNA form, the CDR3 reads TGTGCCAGCAGCTCACAACCATACACTGAAGCTTTCTTT.

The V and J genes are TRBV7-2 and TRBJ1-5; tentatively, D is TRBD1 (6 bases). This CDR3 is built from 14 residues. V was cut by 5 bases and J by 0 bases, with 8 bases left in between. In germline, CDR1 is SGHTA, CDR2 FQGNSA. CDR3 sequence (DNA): TGTGCCAGCAGCCGGACAGTTAGCAATCAGCCCCAGCATTTT. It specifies CASSRTVSNQPQHF.